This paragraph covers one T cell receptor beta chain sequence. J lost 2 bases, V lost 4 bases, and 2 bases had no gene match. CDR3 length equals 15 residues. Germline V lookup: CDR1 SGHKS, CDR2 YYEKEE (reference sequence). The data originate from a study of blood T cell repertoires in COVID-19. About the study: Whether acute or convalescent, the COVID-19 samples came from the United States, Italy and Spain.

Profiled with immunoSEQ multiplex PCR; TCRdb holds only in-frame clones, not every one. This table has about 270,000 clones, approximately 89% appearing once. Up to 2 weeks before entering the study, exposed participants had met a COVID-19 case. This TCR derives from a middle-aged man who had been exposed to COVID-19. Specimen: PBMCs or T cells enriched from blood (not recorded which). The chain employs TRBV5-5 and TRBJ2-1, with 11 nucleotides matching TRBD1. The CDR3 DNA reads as TGTGCCAGCAGCCCGGGACAGGGGGCCTACAATGAGCAGTTCTTC. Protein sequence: CASSPGQGAYNEQFF. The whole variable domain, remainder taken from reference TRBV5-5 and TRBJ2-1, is DAGVTQSPTHLIKTRGQQVTLRCSPISGHKSVSWYQQVLGQGPQFIFQYYEKEERGRGNFPDRFSARQFPNYSSELNVNALLLGDSALYLCASSPGQGAYNEQFFGPGTRLTVL.